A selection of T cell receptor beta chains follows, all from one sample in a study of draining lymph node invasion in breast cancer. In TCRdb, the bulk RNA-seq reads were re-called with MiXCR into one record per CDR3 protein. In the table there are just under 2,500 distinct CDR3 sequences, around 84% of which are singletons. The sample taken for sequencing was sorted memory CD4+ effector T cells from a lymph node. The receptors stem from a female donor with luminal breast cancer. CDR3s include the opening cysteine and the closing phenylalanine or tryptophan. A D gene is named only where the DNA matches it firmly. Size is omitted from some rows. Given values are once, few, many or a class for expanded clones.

CDR3 protein: CASGRQGNEQFF
CDR3 DNA: TGTGCCAGCGGGAGACAGGGCAATGAGCAGTTCTTC
D gene: TRBD1
J gene: TRBJ2-1
clone size: .
V gene: TRBV14

CDR3 protein: CASSMGDRLSGNTIYF
CDR3 DNA: TGTGCCAGTAGTATGGGCGACCGACTCTCGGGAAACACCATATATTTT
D gene: .
J gene: TRBJ1-3
clone size: .
V gene: TRBV19

CDR3 protein: CASSQDSHNEQFF
CDR3 DNA: TGTGCCAGCAGCCAGGACAGCCACAATGAGCAGTTCTTC
D gene: .
J gene: TRBJ2-1
clone size: once
V gene: TRBV5-5

CDR3 protein: CASRVGGAGGNQPQHF
CDR3 DNA: TGTGCCAGCAGGGTCGGGGGGGCAGGAGGTAATCAGCCCCAGCATTTT
D gene: .
J gene: TRBJ1-5
clone size: .
V gene: TRBV12-3/TRBV12-4

CDR3 protein: CSANPLAGGNQETQYF
CDR3 DNA: TGCAGTGCTAACCCACTAGCGGGGGGAAACCAAGAGACCCAGTACTTC
D gene: TRBD2
J gene: TRBJ2-5
clone size: .
V gene: TRBV20-1

CDR3 protein: CASSSPRATGELFF
CDR3 DNA: TGTGCCAGCAGTTCCCCCCGGGCGACCGGGGAGCTGTTTTTT
D gene: .
J gene: TRBJ2-2
clone size: .
V gene: TRBV12-3/TRBV12-4

CDR3 protein: CASSLAGQRYGYTF
CDR3 DNA: TGTGCCAGCAGCCTAGCAGGGCAACGATATGGCTACACCTTC
D gene: .
J gene: TRBJ1-2
clone size: .
V gene: TRBV7-2

CDR3 protein: CSARREGRDSPLHF
CDR3 DNA: TGCAGTGCTAGAAGGGAGGGGCGGGATTCACCCCTCCACTTT
D gene: .
J gene: TRBJ1-6
clone size: .
V gene: TRBV20-1

CDR3 protein: CASSEALDRFGYF
CDR3 DNA: TGTGCCAGCAGTGAAGCTCTTGACAGGTTCGGGTATTTT
D gene: .
J gene: TRBJ2-3
clone size: .
V gene: TRBV6-1

CDR3 protein: CASSPPLSEQFF
CDR3 DNA: TGTGCCAGCTCACCCCCTTTGAGTGAGCAGTTCTTC
D gene: .
J gene: TRBJ2-1
clone size: .
V gene: TRBV18

CDR3 protein: CASSTRGGRVDTQYF
CDR3 DNA: TGTGCCAGCTCAACGCGGGGGGGCCGGGTAGATACGCAGTATTTT
D gene: TRBD2
J gene: TRBJ2-3
clone size: .
V gene: TRBV5-6

CDR3 protein: CASSSESQGAGLDNEQFF
CDR3 DNA: TGTGCCAGCAGCTCCGAATCCCAGGGGGCAGGTCTCGACAATGAGCAGTTCTTC
D gene: TRBD1
J gene: TRBJ2-1
clone size: .
V gene: TRBV11-3

CDR3 protein: CASSVGQEYGYTF
CDR3 DNA: TGTGCCAGCAGCGTGGGGCAAGAATACGGCTACACCTTC
D gene: .
J gene: TRBJ1-2
clone size: .
V gene: TRBV9

CDR3 protein: CASSARAVGYTF
CDR3 DNA: TGTGCCAGCAGTGCTCGGGCAGTCGGCTACACCTTC
D gene: .
J gene: TRBJ1-2
clone size: .
V gene: TRBV2

CDR3 protein: CASSFDTASAFF
CDR3 DNA: TGTGCCAGCAGCTTCGATACCGCCTCGGCTTTCTTT
D gene: .
J gene: TRBJ1-1
clone size: .
V gene: TRBV5-6

CDR3 protein: CASRQTSGGGAGITQYF
CDR3 DNA: TGTGCCAGCAGACAGACTAGCGGGGGGGGGGCAGGCATAACGCAGTATTTT
D gene: TRBD2
J gene: TRBJ2-3
clone size: .
V gene: TRBV6-1

CDR3 protein: CASTSGGRNQPQHF
CDR3 DNA: TGTGCCAGCACCTCAGGGGGTAGGAATCAGCCCCAGCATTTT
D gene: TRBD1
J gene: TRBJ1-5
clone size: .
V gene: TRBV28

CDR3 protein: CASRRSTGYTEAFF
CDR3 DNA: TGTGCCAGTAGACGATCAACAGGGTACACTGAAGCTTTCTTT
D gene: .
J gene: TRBJ1-1
clone size: .
V gene: TRBV19

CDR3 protein: CASSLDQTRNQPQHF
CDR3 DNA: TGCGCCAGCAGCTTAGATCAGACTCGGAATCAGCCCCAGCATTTT
D gene: .
J gene: TRBJ1-5
clone size: once
V gene: TRBV5-1

CDR3 protein: CSARGQVRESPLHF
CDR3 DNA: TGCAGTGCTAGAGGACAGGTTCGAGAGTCACCCCTCCACTTT
D gene: .
J gene: TRBJ1-6
clone size: .
V gene: TRBV20-1

CDR3 protein: CAWAGWPSYEQYF
CDR3 DNA: TGTGCCTGGGCTGGTTGGCCCTCCTACGAGCAGTACTTC
D gene: .
J gene: TRBJ2-7
clone size: .
V gene: TRBV30

CDR3 protein: CSARDKKDRGLLDQPQHF
CDR3 DNA: TGCAGTGCTAGAGATAAAAAGGACAGGGGGCTTTTGGATCAGCCCCAGCATTTT
D gene: TRBD1
J gene: TRBJ1-5
clone size: .
V gene: TRBV20-1

CDR3 protein: CASSLDSGETQYF
CDR3 DNA: TGCGCCAGCAGCTTGGACAGCGGGGAGACCCAGTACTTC
D gene: .
J gene: TRBJ2-5
clone size: .
V gene: TRBV5-1

CDR3 protein: CASSFSNSPLHF
CDR3 DNA: TGTGCCAGCAGTTTTAGTAATTCACCCCTCCACTTT
D gene: .
J gene: TRBJ1-6
clone size: .
V gene: TRBV27

CDR3 protein: CASSIGVQRDSPLHF
CDR3 DNA: TGTGCCAGTAGTATTGGGGTTCAGAGGGATTCACCCCTCCACTTT
D gene: .
J gene: TRBJ1-6
clone size: once
V gene: TRBV19

CDR3 protein: CASSDPRSQETQYF
CDR3 DNA: TGCGCCAGCAGCGACCCGCGATCGCAAGAGACCCAGTACTTC
D gene: .
J gene: TRBJ2-5
clone size: .
V gene: TRBV5-1

CDR3 protein: CASSADRGQETQYF
CDR3 DNA: TGTGCCAGCAGTGCGGACAGGGGACAAGAGACCCAGTACTTC
D gene: TRBD1
J gene: TRBJ2-5
clone size: .
V gene: TRBV6-1

CDR3 protein: CASSLSLNQPQHF
CDR3 DNA: TGTGCCAGCAGCTTAAGCCTCAATCAGCCCCAGCATTTT
D gene: .
J gene: TRBJ1-5
clone size: .
V gene: TRBV7-2

CDR3 protein: CSARVGLSGNTEAFF
CDR3 DNA: TGCAGTGCTAGAGTGGGATTGTCAGGGAACACTGAAGCTTTCTTT
D gene: .
J gene: TRBJ1-1
clone size: .
V gene: TRBV20-1

CDR3 protein: CASSLGGQGFQPQHF
CDR3 DNA: TGTGCCAGCAGTTTAGGGGGACAGGGGTTCCAGCCCCAGCATTTT
D gene: TRBD1
J gene: TRBJ1-5
clone size: .
V gene: TRBV12-3/TRBV12-4

CDR3 protein: CASSPWVGNTIYF
CDR3 DNA: TGTGCCAGCAGTCCATGGGTTGGAAACACCATATATTTT
D gene: .
J gene: TRBJ1-3
clone size: .
V gene: TRBV27

CDR3 protein: CASSLAPAHEQYF
CDR3 DNA: TGTGCCAGCAGTTTAGCTCCCGCTCACGAGCAGTACTTC
D gene: .
J gene: TRBJ2-7
clone size: .
V gene: TRBV12-3/TRBV12-4

CDR3 protein: CASSSFSGEGGYEQFF
CDR3 DNA: TGTGCCAGCAGTTCCTTTAGCGGGGAAGGTGGGTATGAGCAGTTCTTC
D gene: TRBD2
J gene: TRBJ2-1
clone size: .
V gene: TRBV12-3/TRBV12-4

CDR3 protein: CASSQVPDQPQHF
CDR3 DNA: TGTGCCAGCAGCCAAGTGCCAGATCAGCCCCAGCATTTT
D gene: .
J gene: TRBJ1-5
clone size: once
V gene: TRBV3-1

CDR3 protein: CASSPGGRATEAFF
CDR3 DNA: TGTGCCAGCAGTCCCGGAGGTAGGGCCACTGAAGCTTTCTTT
D gene: .
J gene: TRBJ1-1
clone size: .
V gene: TRBV6-6

CDR3 protein: CASSPSRHTEAFF
CDR3 DNA: TGTGCCAGTAGCCCCTCTAGGCACACTGAAGCTTTCTTT
D gene: .
J gene: TRBJ1-1
clone size: .
V gene: TRBV11-2

CDR3 protein: CASSRVTGGVGTEAFF
CDR3 DNA: TGTGCCAGCAGCCGAGTCACAGGGGGCGTCGGCACTGAAGCTTTCTTT
D gene: TRBD1
J gene: TRBJ1-1
clone size: .
V gene: TRBV6-1

CDR3 protein: CASSPTPDRGYGYTF
CDR3 DNA: TGTGCCAGCAGCCCTACCCCGGACAGGGGATATGGCTACACCTTC
D gene: TRBD1
J gene: TRBJ1-2
clone size: .
V gene: TRBV4-2

CDR3 protein: CASSKGGRLNNEQFF
CDR3 DNA: TGTGCCAGCAGTAAAGGCGGACGTCTTAACAATGAGCAGTTCTTC
D gene: .
J gene: TRBJ2-1
clone size: few
V gene: TRBV12-3/TRBV12-4

CDR3 protein: CASSVGQGSFEKLFF
CDR3 DNA: TGTGCCAGCAGCGTCGGACAGGGCTCATTTGAAAAACTGTTTTTT
D gene: TRBD1
J gene: TRBJ1-4
clone size: .
V gene: TRBV9

CDR3 protein: CASSWAGDRTDTQYF
CDR3 DNA: TGTGCCAGCAGTTGGGCGGGGGATCGCACAGATACGCAGTATTTT
D gene: TRBD2
J gene: TRBJ2-3
clone size: .
V gene: TRBV12-3/TRBV12-4

CDR3 protein: CASSPSPGNYGYTF
CDR3 DNA: TGCGCCAGCAGCCCGTCCCCGGGAAACTATGGCTACACCTTC
D gene: .
J gene: TRBJ1-2
clone size: .
V gene: TRBV5-1

CDR3 protein: CASSEIRGGTGREQYF
CDR3 DNA: TGTGCCAGCAGTGAGATCAGGGGAGGCACGGGGCGCGAGCAGTACTTC
D gene: .
J gene: TRBJ2-7
clone size: .
V gene: TRBV12-3/TRBV12-4

CDR3 protein: CSARLEASTDTQYF
CDR3 DNA: TGCAGTGCTAGGCTGGAAGCTAGCACAGATACGCAGTATTTT
D gene: .
J gene: TRBJ2-3
clone size: .
V gene: TRBV20-1

CDR3 protein: CGQESSGNTIYF
CDR3 DNA: TGTGGGCAAGAGAGCTCTGGAAACACCATATATTTT
D gene: .
J gene: TRBJ1-3
clone size: .
V gene: TRBV30

CDR3 protein: CASTLGSNQPQHF
CDR3 DNA: TGTGCCAGCACCCTTGGGAGCAATCAGCCCCAGCATTTT
D gene: .
J gene: TRBJ1-5
clone size: .
V gene: TRBV12-3/TRBV12-4

CDR3 protein: CASSPQGDLSEQYF
CDR3 DNA: TGTGCCAGCAGCCCGCAGGGTGACCTCTCCGAGCAGTACTTC
D gene: .
J gene: TRBJ2-7
clone size: .
V gene: TRBV11-3

CDR3 protein: CASSRRVGEKLFF
CDR3 DNA: TGTGCCAGCAGCCGACGGGTAGGGGAAAAACTGTTTTTT
D gene: .
J gene: TRBJ1-4
clone size: .
V gene: TRBV9

CDR3 protein: CASSGRGQTDTNYGYTF
CDR3 DNA: TGTGCCAGCAGTGGCCGGGGGCAGACCGACACTAACTATGGCTACACCTTC
D gene: .
J gene: TRBJ1-2
clone size: .
V gene: TRBV6-1

CDR3 protein: CASSGTIREQFF
CDR3 DNA: TGTGCCAGTAGTGGGACTATTCGTGAGCAGTTCTTC
D gene: TRBD2
J gene: TRBJ2-1
clone size: .
V gene: TRBV19

CDR3 protein: CASSLYLTSGANVLTF
CDR3 DNA: TGTGCCAGCAGCTTATATTTGACCTCTGGGGCCAACGTCCTGACTTTC
D gene: .
J gene: TRBJ2-6
clone size: .
V gene: TRBV11-2

CDR3 protein: CSARKGWDSSNQPQHF
CDR3 DNA: TGCAGTGCCCGGAAGGGTTGGGACAGTAGCAATCAGCCCCAGCATTTT
D gene: TRBD1
J gene: TRBJ1-5
clone size: .
V gene: TRBV20-1

CDR3 protein: CASSREGADYTEAFF
CDR3 DNA: TGTGCCAGCAGTAGGGAGGGGGCTGATTACACTGAAGCTTTCTTT
D gene: TRBD1
J gene: TRBJ1-1
clone size: .
V gene: TRBV2

CDR3 protein: CASSGAGGSNQPQHF
CDR3 DNA: TGTGCCAGCAGCGGTGCGGGTGGGAGCAATCAGCCCCAGCATTTT
D gene: .
J gene: TRBJ1-5
clone size: .
V gene: TRBV12-3/TRBV12-4

CDR3 protein: CASRQGMNSPLHF
CDR3 DNA: TGTGCCAGCAGACAGGGGATGAATTCACCCCTCCACTTT
D gene: TRBD1
J gene: TRBJ1-6
clone size: .
V gene: TRBV6-6

CDR3 protein: CASSADSKTGYTF
CDR3 DNA: TGTGCCAGCAGTGCGGACAGCAAGACCGGCTACACCTTC
D gene: .
J gene: TRBJ1-2
clone size: .
V gene: TRBV2

CDR3 protein: CASSHQGVGYTF
CDR3 DNA: TGTGCCAGCAGTCACCAGGGGGTTGGCTACACCTTC
D gene: TRBD1
J gene: TRBJ1-2
clone size: .
V gene: TRBV7-2